This T cell receptor (beta chain) was obtained from a study of T-cell reconstitution after alpha-beta-depleted transplantation in children (TCRdb year 2016). In the study overall: Using TCR repertoire profiling, the study quantitatively followed how T-cell immune reconstitution unfolded in children after TCRalphabeta/CD19-depleted allogeneic hematopoietic cell transplantation.

The germline V gene supplies CDR1 MDHEN and CDR2 SYDVKM. The CDR3 numbers 17 residues from cysteine through phenylalanine. The retained sequence is limited to the CDR3, 51 bases, with the frame set at the first base. Trimming removed 4 bases from V and 1 base from J, leaving 19 bases between the germline ends. The method was PCR. The listed sequencing device is Illumina HiSeq 2500. TCR library preparation used molecular barcoding, with unique molecular identifiers applied to normalize quantification of the TCRbeta repertoire. TCRdb ran its own pipeline on the public reads, namely fastp trimming at Q25 and MiXCR clone calling, and kept in-frame beta chains. Rows matching on CDR3 protein sequence are summarized as one entry with the most common DNA and genes. This sample has 330,000 or so distinct CDR3 sequences in its table, and around a tenth of those were observed once. The top ten clones comprise less than 2.5% of the sample.

As for this clonotype: What antigen it recognizes has not been identified. No clone much larger than this one lies a single base away; base qualities are absent.

The chain employs TRBV28 and TRBJ1-2; 6 matching bases give a weak D call of TRBD1. Sequenced material: PBMCs from the stem cell graft donor, taken from the stem cell graft. This clonotype was sampled from a human donor who donated a stem cell graft to a child with acute lymphoblastic leukemia. The encoded CDR3 is CASSSSKMTGLNYGYTF. The DNA reads TGTGCCAGCAGTTCCAGCAAAATGACAGGCCTTAACTATGGCTACACCTTC.